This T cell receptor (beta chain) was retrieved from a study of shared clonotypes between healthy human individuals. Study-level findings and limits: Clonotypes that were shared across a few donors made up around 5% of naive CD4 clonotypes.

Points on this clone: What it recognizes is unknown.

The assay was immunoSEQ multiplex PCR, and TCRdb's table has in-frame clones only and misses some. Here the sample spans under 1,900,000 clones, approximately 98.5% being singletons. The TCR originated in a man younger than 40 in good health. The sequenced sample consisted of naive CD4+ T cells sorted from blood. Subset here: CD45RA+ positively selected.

The CDR3 DNA follows: TGTGCCAGCAGTTTCCACACGGGCTTAGGGGGCAATCAGCCCCAGCATTTT. Protein product: CASSFHTGLGGNQPQHF. V and J are TRBV28 and TRBJ1-5; D might be TRBD1 (5 bases). Trimming cost V 3 bases and J 2 bases, with 17 bases left between them. The CDR3 runs 17 residues. Germline CDR1 is MDHEN and CDR2 is SYDVKM.